The table lists the clone carrying this T cell receptor beta chain with many counts. Its specificity is unknown. Each CDR3 protein gets one entry after TCRdb re-called the reads with MiXCR. The table has about 530,000 distinct CDR3 sequences, around 27% seen once. The data derive from a study of T cell repertoires in cytomegalovirus infection. Findings and caveats of the study: Predominance within the ex vivo response was attributable to HLA-C-restricted CMV-specific TCR beta clonotypes.

Sequencing input: PBMCs. This receptor was identified in a human donor in good health (CMV status not recorded). Some clones in this sample may be carry-over from other donors' samples.

The CDR3 loop is CASSLAYGTEAFF. For the CDR3, the DNA is TGTGCCAGCAGCTTAGCTTACGGCACTGAAGCTTTCTTT. This chain uses TRBV7-2 with TRBJ1-1; D not certain. V lost 0 bases to trimming and J lost 4 bases, with 6 bases between them. CDR1 and CDR2 from the germline V gene are SGHTA and FQGNSA. CDR3 length equals 13 residues.